Listed below are T cell receptor beta chains from one sample, sequenced in a study of T cell changes during pregnancy in multiple sclerosis. Sequencing used immunoSEQ multiplex PCR; TCRdb keeps in-frame clones, though not all of them. The sample lists some 110,000 clones, about 93% occurring once. The sample consisted of peripheral blood, taken in the third trimester of pregnancy. The receptors were gathered from a female donor with multiple sclerosis, enrolled in a pregnancy study. The CDR3 runs from the conserved cysteine through the conserved F or W. D genes are given only for firm matches. A clone size is listed for some rows: how often the clone was seen (once, few, many), or a class if it is expanded.

V gene,clone size,D gene,J gene,CDR3 DNA,CDR3 protein
TRBV6-6,.,.,TRBJ1-2,TGTGCCAGCAGTTACCAGGTGACCAACTATGGCTACACCTTC,CASSYQVTNYGYTF
TRBV30,.,TRBD1,TRBJ1-3,TGTGCCTGGAGTATTAGGACAGGCTCTGGAAACACCATATATTTT,CAWSIRTGSGNTIYF
TRBV30,few,.,TRBJ1-1,TGTGCCTGGAGTGTTCTCCCGGACACTGAAGCTTTCTTT,CAWSVLPDTEAFF
TRBV2,.,.,TRBJ1-1,TGTGCCAGCAGTGTGAGAGTGTTGGACACTGAAGCTTTCTTT,CASSVRVLDTEAFF
TRBV5-1,.,TRBD1,TRBJ1-1,TGCGCCAGCAGCTCGGACAGGGTGGGTGCTTTCTTT,CASSSDRVGAFF
TRBV10-3,.,.,TRBJ2-7,TGTGCCATCAGTGACAATGGGTGGGAGGACTCCTACGAGCAGTACTTC,CAISDNGWEDSYEQYF
TRBV2,.,TRBD1,TRBJ2-7,TGTGCCAGCATGGCACAGGGGATGGGCGAGCAGTACTTC,CASMAQGMGEQYF
TRBV2,.,.,TRBJ2-3,TGTGCCAGCAGGCCGAGTTCTAGCACAGATACGCAGTATTTT,CASRPSSSTDTQYF
TRBV7-8,.,TRBD1,TRBJ1-2,TGTGCCAGCAGACCTAACCTGGACAGGGGAGATGGCTACACCTTC,CASRPNLDRGDGYTF
TRBV6-1,.,.,TRBJ1-1,TGTGCCAGCAGCCATAAAAAGGGGACTGAAGCTTTCTTT,CASSHKKGTEAFF
TRBV11-2,.,.,TRBJ2-7,TGTGCCAGCAGCTTTGGACAGCACTACGAGCAGTACTTC,CASSFGQHYEQYF
TRBV6-1,.,TRBD1,TRBJ1-4,TGTGCCAGCAGTCTCAAGACAGGGGGCAAGGAAAAACTGTTTTTT,CASSLKTGGKEKLFF
TRBV14,few,.,TRBJ1-1,TGTGCCAGCACCCCACTTCTTCGAGGGACTGAAGCTTTCTTT,CASTPLLRGTEAFF
TRBV7-9,.,.,TRBJ2-5,TGTGCCAGCAGCTTAGAGCAGGGGGGCCAAGAGACCCAGTACTTC,CASSLEQGGQETQYF
TRBV7-2,.,TRBD1,TRBJ1-5,TGTGCCAGCAGCGTTACTTTAGGACAGGGAGATCAGCCCCAGCATTTT,CASSVTLGQGDQPQHF
TRBV19,once,.,TRBJ2-2,TGTGCCAGTAGTCGTAGCCAAGCGAACACCGGGGAGCTGTTTTTT,CASSRSQANTGELFF
TRBV10-3,.,.,TRBJ2-7,TGTGCCATCGAGGCTAGCGCCTCCTACGAGCAGTACTTC,CAIEASASYEQYF
TRBV9,.,TRBD1,TRBJ2-7,TGTGCCAGCAGCGCCGCCGGGACAGGGGACTACGAGCAGTACTTC,CASSAAGTGDYEQYF
TRBV27,once,TRBD1,TRBJ2-7,TGTGCCAGAGCATTGGGAAAACCGGGACAGGGAAGGTACGAGCAGTACTTC,CARALGKPGQGRYEQYF
TRBV7-2,.,TRBD1,TRBJ1-4,TGTGCCAGCAGCTTAACAGGGGGTGGCACTAATGAAAAACTGTTTTTT,CASSLTGGGTNEKLFF
TRBV7-9,.,.,TRBJ1-2,TGTGCCAGCAGCTTATTCTCGTCGGGAGTTAACTATGGCTACACCTTC,CASSLFSSGVNYGYTF
TRBV25-1,once,.,TRBJ2-2,TGTGCCAGCGGCTTCGGGGTCCCGATAGGGGGGGAGCTGTTTTTT,CASGFGVPIGGELFF
TRBV7-3,.,TRBD1,TRBJ1-2,TGTGCCAGCAGCTCGGGACAGGGTTATGGCTACACCTTC,CASSSGQGYGYTF
TRBV15,.,TRBD2,TRBJ2-7,TGTGCCACCTCGCTGCGGGAGGACGGCGAGCAGTACTTC,CATSLREDGEQYF
TRBV7-9,once,TRBD1,TRBJ1-2,TGTGCCAGCAGCCGCCCGGACAGGGTTCGGGATGGCTACACCTTC,CASSRPDRVRDGYTF
TRBV7-8,.,TRBD1,TRBJ1-3,TGTGCCAGCAGCGCCTCTCAGGGGGAGAGCACCATATATTTT,CASSASQGESTIYF
TRBV19,.,TRBD1,TRBJ2-2,TGTGCCAGTAGTACCCCCAGTAGGGGGCGATGGAACACCGGGGAGCTGTTTTTT,CASSTPSRGRWNTGELFF
TRBV9,.,TRBD1,TRBJ1-3,TGTGCCAGCAGCGTTGGGGGACAGGGGATTTCTGGAAACACCATATATTTT,CASSVGGQGISGNTIYF
TRBV7-9,.,TRBD2,TRBJ2-3,TGTGCCAGCAGCTTAGCGCGGGGACTAGCGATCGTTAGCACAGATACGCAGTATTTT,CASSLARGLAIVSTDTQYF
TRBV5-1,.,TRBD1,TRBJ1-2,TGCGCCAGCAGCGTGGACAGGGGAGCTGGCTACACCTTC,CASSVDRGAGYTF
TRBV11-2,few,TRBD1,TRBJ1-1,TGTGCCAGCAGCTTAGAGCGGACAGGGCGTACTGAAGCTTTCTTT,CASSLERTGRTEAFF
TRBV5-1,.,TRBD2,TRBJ2-2,TGCGCCAGCAGCTGGGCGGGGGGGAACACCGGGGAGCTGTTTTTT,CASSWAGGNTGELFF
TRBV7-9,.,TRBD2,TRBJ2-7,TGTGCCAGCAGCTTCGGGACTAGCGGATCCTACGAGCAGTACTTC,CASSFGTSGSYEQYF
TRBV27,.,TRBD2,TRBJ2-2,TGTGCCAGCAGTTTAATCGGGGCGGGAGGGCCGGGGACCGGGGAGCTGTTTTTT,CASSLIGAGGPGTGELFF
TRBV5-1,.,.,TRBJ1-1,TGCGCCAGCAGCCCCTCCCGGGGGGGGACTGAAGCTTTCTTT,CASSPSRGGTEAFF
TRBV10-3,.,.,TRBJ1-5,TGTGCCATCAGTGAGGGACTAGGGGATCAGCCCCAGCATTTT,CAISEGLGDQPQHF
TRBV27,.,.,TRBJ1-2,TGTGCCACCAAGAGGGACTCTAACTATGGCTACACCTTC,CATKRDSNYGYTF
TRBV10-3,.,TRBD1,TRBJ1-2,TGTGCCATCAGGACAGGGGAGGCCTATGGCTACACCTTC,CAIRTGEAYGYTF
TRBV19,.,.,TRBJ1-2,TGTGCCAGTAGTTTTAATTCTGGAGGGCAAGGGAGCTATGGCCACACCTTC,CASSFNSGGQGSYGHTF
TRBV5-1,.,TRBD1,TRBJ2-7,TGCGCCAGCAGCCTCCAGACAGGGGGCTTAAACGAGCAGTACTTC,CASSLQTGGLNEQYF
TRBV10-3,.,TRBD2,TRBJ2-3,TGTGCCATCGCCGCGGGAGTTGGTACAGATACGCAGTATTTT,CAIAAGVGTDTQYF
TRBV6-6,.,TRBD1,TRBJ1-2,TGTGCCAGCCAGTTACACCCCTCGACAGGGTCGGGAGGCTACACCTTC,CASQLHPSTGSGGYTF
TRBV5-5,.,.,TRBJ2-7,TGTGCCAGCAGCTTGTCTGGAGCAGGGGCCTACGAGCAGTACTTC,CASSLSGAGAYEQYF
TRBV27,.,TRBD2,TRBJ2-7,TGTGCCAGCAGTTTTATCCTAGCGGGAGCCTCCGAGCAGTACTTC,CASSFILAGASEQYF
TRBV11-1,.,.,TRBJ2-3,TGTGCCAGCAGCCCCGTGGGGGGTCCGTCCACAGATACGCAGTATTTT,CASSPVGGPSTDTQYF
TRBV4-1,once,TRBD1,TRBJ2-1,TGCGCCAGCAGCCAGGGACAGGGGCGACACAATGAGCAGTTCTTC,CASSQGQGRHNEQFF
TRBV19,.,TRBD1,TRBJ1-2,TGTGCCAGTAAAAGACCAGAACAGGGGGGCTATGGCTACACCTTC,CASKRPEQGGYGYTF